Shown below are 17 T cell receptor beta chains from a single sample sequenced in a study of T-cell reconstitution after alpha-beta-depleted transplantation in children. It was with unique molecular identifiers that the TCRbeta library was prepared. TCRdb re-analysed the PCR reads in MiXCR, keeping a single row per CDR3 protein. This table has about 980,000 distinct CDR3 sequences, roughly 29% appearing once. Sample: PBMCs, mostly from graft donor cells, taken 360 days after TCRalphabeta/CD19-depleted stem cell transplant. The receptors come from a boy in the first two years of life who had a stem cell transplant for SCID, so the T cells may come from the graft donor.

This clonotype was seen many times. V and J are TRBV12-3 or TRBV12-4 and TRBJ1-5, with D tentatively TRBD1 (5 bases). CDR3 length: 14 amino acids. Trimming removed 6 bases from V and 4 bases from J, with 13 bases in between. Written as DNA, the CDR3 is TGTGCCAGCAGCCGGGACCGGAGAAATCAGCCCCAGCATTTT. It specifies CASSRDRRNQPQHF.

This clonotype came up a few times. J is TRBJ2-1 and V is TRBV29-1, with a possible D match to TRBD2 (5 bases). Germline V gene data show CDR1 as SQVTM and CDR2 as ANQGSEA. This CDR3 comprises 15 residues. The V and J ends lost 2 bases and 9 bases respectively, with 20 bases between them. CDR3 in DNA: TGCAGCGTTGAACTACGGACCCTGCGACGGGGTGAGCAGTTCTTC. Translated: CSVELRTLRRGEQFF.

V and J are TRBV4-1 and TRBJ2-7, with TRBD1 identical over 10 bases. Losses at the gene ends were 1 base for V and 5 bases for J; bases not matched to a gene: 2. The germline V gene has CDR1 MGHRA and CDR2 YSYEKL. The length of the CDR3 is 14 residues. The CDR3 sequence: CASSQGTGGNEQYF. The DNA for the CDR3 is TGCGCCAGCAGCCAAGGGACAGGGGGGAACGAGCAGTACTTC.

The chain has TRBV20-1 and TRBJ2-3, with D perhaps matching TRBD1 (6 bases). Trimming stripped 3 bases from V and 4 bases from J, with 11 bases between. Germline-derived CDR1 and CDR2 are DFQATT and SNEGSKA (reference sequence). The length of the CDR3 is 13 residues. The CDR3 sequence is CSARRGISDTQYF. The CDR3 DNA reads TGCAGTGCTAGGAGGGGGATTTCAGATACGCAGTATTTT.

This clonotype appeared a few times. J is TRBJ2-1 and V is TRBV20-1; 7 nucleotides match TRBD2. Germline CDR1 reads DFQATT; CDR2 reads SNEGSKA (reference sequence). There are 15 residues in the CDR3. V dropped 7 bases and J dropped 4; count of bases not matched to a gene: 13. CDR3 coding DNA: TGCAGTGTTCGAGAGGGCGGGGGACCTTACAATGAGCAGTTCTTC. Translation gives CSVREGGGPYNEQFF.

This sequence joins TRBV5-1 and TRBJ2-1; 8 bases map to TRBD1. V trimming: 3 bases; J trimming: 8 bases; junction bases outside the gene matches: 10. Germline lookup yields CDR1 SGHRS and CDR2 YFSETQ. The CDR3 contains 15 residues. The CDR3 protein is CASSSGVGTGHEQFF. The CDR3 DNA follows: TGCGCCAGCAGCTCGGGCGTGGGGACAGGTCATGAGCAGTTCTTC. The full variable domain, completed using reference TRBV5-1 and TRBJ2-1, is KAGVTQTPRYLIKTRGQQVTLSCSPISGHRSVSWYQQTPGQGLQFLFEYFSETQRNKGNFPGRFSGRQFSNSRSEMNVSTLELGDSALYLCASSSGVGTGHEQFFGPGTRLTVL.

J is TRBJ1-6 and V is TRBV5-1, with a possible D match to TRBD1 (5 bases). This CDR3 is built from 14 residues. Germline CDR1 SGHRS, CDR2 YFSETQ. Trimming shortened V by 0 bases and J by 8 bases, and 9 bases separated the two germline ends. CDR3 amino acids: CASSLEAGYSPLHF. CDR3 nucleotide sequence: TGCGCCAGCAGCTTGGAGGCAGGGTATTCACCCCTCCACTTT.

The J gene is TRBJ2-2, the V gene TRBV29-1; D is unclear. The V end was cut by 3 bases, the J end by 5 bases, with 10 bases between. Germline V gene data show CDR1 as SQVTM and CDR2 as ANQGSEA. CDR3 length: 13 amino acids. CDR3 in DNA: TGCAGCGTTGAGTTAGTAAGGACCGGGGAGCTGTTTTTT. It yields the protein CSVELVRTGELFF.

This clonotype appeared a few times. The junction differs from germline at one of its ends, possibly a read error. V and J are TRBV4-1 and TRBJ2-1; D ambiguous. CDR3 length: 13 residues. Germline CDR1 reads MGHRA; CDR2 reads YSYEKL. The CDR3 bases are TGCGCAAGCAAGTCGAGCTCCTACAATGAGCAGTTCTTC. Protein product: CASKSSSYNEQFF.

This rearrangement joins TRBV4-2 to TRBJ2-1, with D perhaps matching TRBD1 or TRBD2 (5 bases each). V lost 4 bases to trimming and J lost 8 bases, with 18 bases between them. The CDR3 extends over 15 amino acids. Germline V gene lookup returns CDR1 LGHNA and CDR2 YNFKEQ. The CDR3, as DNA: TGTGCCAGCAGCCCAAGGGACCTGGTAGCCCATGAGCAGTTCTTC. The encoded protein is CASSPRDLVAHEQFF.

This chain links TRBV27 with TRBJ2-1; possible D gene TRBD1, 5 bases. Germline CDR1 is MNHEY and CDR2 is SMNVEV (reference sequence). CDR3 length: 15 residues. The V end was cut by 1 base, the J end by 6 bases, with 13 bases between. The chain's CDR3 is CASSLWGPGGNEQFF. The DNA of the CDR3 is TGTGCCAGCAGTTTATGGGGCCCGGGTGGCAATGAGCAGTTCTTC.

This clonotype came up many times. The V and J genes are TRBV3-1 and TRBJ2-7; possible D gene TRBD1, 5 bases. Germline V gene data show CDR1 as LGHDT and CDR2 as YNNKEL (reference sequence). V lost 4 bases, J lost 2 bases, and 9 bases lay in between. The CDR3 spans 13 residues. The chain's CDR3 is CASSPTVTYEQYF. DNA of the CDR3: TGTGCCAGCAGCCCGACAGTTACCTACGAGCAGTACTTC.

This clonotype turned up a few times. The rearrangement uses TRBV4-2 and TRBJ1-6; D is undetermined. Trimming pared 0 bases from V and 2 bases from J, leaving 14 bases between. Per the germline V gene, CDR1 is LGHNA and CDR2 is YNFKEQ. The CDR3 totals 18 residues. CDR3 sequence reads: CASSQDRGSWTYNSPLHF. CDR3 coding DNA: TGTGCCAGCAGCCAAGATCGCGGAAGCTGGACCTATAATTCACCCCTCCACTTT.

The V call is TRBV28, the J call TRBJ1-1; weak D call: TRBD1 (5 bases). Germline V CDR1 and CDR2: MDHEN, SYDVKM. The CDR3 has 13 residues. Trimming took off 7 bases at V and 2 bases at J, with 11 bases between the two ends. The CDR3 reads CASIRGGNTEAFF. The DNA of the CDR3 is TGTGCCAGCATCCGTGGGGGAAACACTGAAGCTTTCTTT. Combining the CDR3 with reference TRBV28 and TRBJ1-1 gives the whole variable domain DVKVTQSSRYLVKRTGEKVFLECVQDMDHENMFWYRQDPGLGLRLIYFSYDVKMKEKGDIPEGYSVSREKKERFSLILESASTNQTSMYLCASIRGGNTEAFFGQGTRLTVV.

J is TRBJ2-5 and V is TRBV7-2; unclear D gene. From germline, CDR1 is SGHTA and CDR2 FQGNSA. The CDR3 contains 15 residues. Trimming took off 4 bases at V and 1 base at J, with 13 bases between the two ends. The CDR3 region has the DNA TGTGCCAGCAGCTCCTCATGGTGGAGCCAAGAGACCCAGTACTTC. Protein: CASSSSWWSQETQYF.

The J gene is TRBJ1-2, the V gene TRBV20-1, with D tentatively TRBD1 (6 bases). Germline CDR1 DFQATT, CDR2 SNEGSKA (reference sequence). The CDR3 is 13 amino acids. With 1 base removed from V and 4 bases from J, the gap between germline ends came to 10 bases. CDR3 amino acids: CSARGQAVYGYTF. The DNA for the CDR3 is TGCAGTGCTAGAGGACAGGCAGTCTATGGCTACACCTTC.

This clonotype came up a few times. The chain employs TRBV2 and TRBJ2-1, with 10 bases that match TRBD1. Germline-derived CDR1 and CDR2 are SNHLY and FYNNEI. This CDR3 contains 14 residues. V dropped 8 bases and J dropped 3; count of bases not matched to a gene: 4. The CDR3 reads CASGQGGDYNEQFF. CDR3 DNA sequence: TGTGCCAGCGGACAGGGGGGGGACTACAATGAGCAGTTCTTC.